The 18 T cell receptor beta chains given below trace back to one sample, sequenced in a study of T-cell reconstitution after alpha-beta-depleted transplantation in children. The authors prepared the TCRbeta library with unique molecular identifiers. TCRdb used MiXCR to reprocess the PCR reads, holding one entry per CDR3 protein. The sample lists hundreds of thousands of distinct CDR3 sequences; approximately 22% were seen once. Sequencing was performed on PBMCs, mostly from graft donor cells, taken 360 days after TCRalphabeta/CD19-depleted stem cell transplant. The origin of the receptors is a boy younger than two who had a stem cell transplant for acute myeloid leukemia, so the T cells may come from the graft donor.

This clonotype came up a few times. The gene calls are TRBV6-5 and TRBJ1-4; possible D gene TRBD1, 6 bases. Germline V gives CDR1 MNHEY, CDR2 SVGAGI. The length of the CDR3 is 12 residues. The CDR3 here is CAARGEGEKLFF. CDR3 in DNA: TGTGCTGCTAGGGGGGAGGGTGAAAAACTGTTTTTT.

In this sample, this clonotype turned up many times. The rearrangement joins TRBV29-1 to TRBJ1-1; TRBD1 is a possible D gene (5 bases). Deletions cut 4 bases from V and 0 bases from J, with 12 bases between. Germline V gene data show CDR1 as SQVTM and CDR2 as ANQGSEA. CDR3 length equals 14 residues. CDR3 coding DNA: TGCAGCGTTGTGGCAGGGAGCATGAACACTGAAGCTTTCTTT. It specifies CSVVAGSMNTEAFF.

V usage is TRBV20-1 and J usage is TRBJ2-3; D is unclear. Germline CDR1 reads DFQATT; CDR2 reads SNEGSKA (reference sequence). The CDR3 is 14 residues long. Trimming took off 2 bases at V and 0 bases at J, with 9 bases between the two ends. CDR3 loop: CSARPTPSTDTQYF. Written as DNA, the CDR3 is TGCAGTGCTAGACCTACCCCTAGCACAGATACGCAGTATTTT.

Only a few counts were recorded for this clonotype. CDR3 sequence (DNA): TGCAGTGCTAGTAAACTAGCGAGCTCCTACGAGCAGTACGTC. Protein sequence: CSASKLASSYEQYV. The chain carries TRBV20-1 and TRBJ2-7; 7 bases agree with TRBD2. The V segment lost 3 bases and the J segment 0 bases; nucleotides outside the gene matches: 5. Germline CDR1 and CDR2: DFQATT and SNEGSKA (reference sequence). This CDR3 is 14 amino acids long.

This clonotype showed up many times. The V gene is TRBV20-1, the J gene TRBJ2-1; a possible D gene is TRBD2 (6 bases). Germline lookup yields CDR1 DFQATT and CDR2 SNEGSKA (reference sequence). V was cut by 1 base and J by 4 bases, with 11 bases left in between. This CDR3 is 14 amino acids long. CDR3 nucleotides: TGCAGTGCTAGAGCTAGGGACTGGTACAATGAGCAGTTCTTC. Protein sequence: CSARARDWYNEQFF.

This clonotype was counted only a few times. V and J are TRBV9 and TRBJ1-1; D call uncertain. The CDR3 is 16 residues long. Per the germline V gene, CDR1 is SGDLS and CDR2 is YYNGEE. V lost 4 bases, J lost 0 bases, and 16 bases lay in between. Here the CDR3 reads CASSPDPGGMNTEAFF. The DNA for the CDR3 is TGTGCCAGCAGCCCCGACCCCGGAGGCATGAACACTGAAGCTTTCTTT.

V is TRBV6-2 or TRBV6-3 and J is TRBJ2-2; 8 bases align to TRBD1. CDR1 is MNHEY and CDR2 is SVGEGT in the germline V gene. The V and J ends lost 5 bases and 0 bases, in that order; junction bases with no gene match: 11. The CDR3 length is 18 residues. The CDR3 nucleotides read TGTGCCAGCAGTCGACAGGGGTTCTGGGGAGCGAACACCGGGGAGCTGTTTTTT. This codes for CASSRQGFWGANTGELFF.

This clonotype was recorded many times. Here the CDR3 reads CASSLDAGGVDETQYF. The CDR3, as DNA: TGTGCCAGCAGCTTAGATGCAGGGGGCGTCGATGAGACCCAGTACTTC. This chain uses TRBV7-9 with TRBJ2-5; 8 nucleotides align to TRBD1. Per germline, CDR1 SEHNR and CDR2 FQNEAQ (reference sequence). CDR3 length: 16 amino acids. V shed 1 base and J 5 bases; nucleotides not matched to a gene: 9.

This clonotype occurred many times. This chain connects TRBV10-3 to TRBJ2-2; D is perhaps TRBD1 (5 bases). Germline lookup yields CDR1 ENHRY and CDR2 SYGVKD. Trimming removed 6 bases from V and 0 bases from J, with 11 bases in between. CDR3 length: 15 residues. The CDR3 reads CAIRGTGPNTGELFF. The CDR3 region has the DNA TGTGCCATCAGGGGCACAGGACCGAACACCGGGGAGCTGTTTTTT.

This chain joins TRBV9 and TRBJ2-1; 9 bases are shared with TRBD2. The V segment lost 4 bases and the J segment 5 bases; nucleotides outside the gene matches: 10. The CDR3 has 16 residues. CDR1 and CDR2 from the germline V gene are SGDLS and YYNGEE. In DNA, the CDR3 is TGTGCCAGCAGCTTTAGCGGGGGAGCCCTACACAATGAGCAGTTCTTC. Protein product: CASSFSGGALHNEQFF.

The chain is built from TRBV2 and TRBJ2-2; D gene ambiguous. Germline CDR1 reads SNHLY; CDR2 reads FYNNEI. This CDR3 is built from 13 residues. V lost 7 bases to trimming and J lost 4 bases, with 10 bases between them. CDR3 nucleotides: TGTGCCAGCACCGATGACTCCACCGGGGAGCTGTTTTTT. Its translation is CASTDDSTGELFF.

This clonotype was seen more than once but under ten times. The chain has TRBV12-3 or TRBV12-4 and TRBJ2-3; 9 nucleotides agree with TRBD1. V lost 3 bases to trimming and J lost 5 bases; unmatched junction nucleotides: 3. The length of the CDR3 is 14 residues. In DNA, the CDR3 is TGTGCCAGCAGTTTCGGGACAGGGAAAGATACGCAGTATTTT. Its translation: CASSFGTGKDTQYF.

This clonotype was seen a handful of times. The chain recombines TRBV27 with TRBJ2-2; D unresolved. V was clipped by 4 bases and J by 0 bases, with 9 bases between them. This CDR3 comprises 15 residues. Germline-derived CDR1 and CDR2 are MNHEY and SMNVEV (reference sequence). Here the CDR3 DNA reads TGTGCCAGCAGTTCTACGCTACCGAACACCGGGGAGCTGTTTTTT. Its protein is CASSSTLPNTGELFF.

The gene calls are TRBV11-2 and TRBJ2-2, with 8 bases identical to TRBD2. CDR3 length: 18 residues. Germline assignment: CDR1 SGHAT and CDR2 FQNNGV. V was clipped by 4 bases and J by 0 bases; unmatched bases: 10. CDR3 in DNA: TGTGCCAGCAGCTCCCCAGCGGGGGTGAGATCGAACACCGGGGAGCTGTTTTTT. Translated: CASSSPAGVRSNTGELFF.

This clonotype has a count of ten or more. The CDR3 bases are TGTGCCAGCAGTACGGCAGGGCCCTACGAGCAGTACGTC. It encodes CASSTAGPYEQYV. V gene TRBV28 combines with J gene TRBJ2-7; TRBD1 is a possible D gene (5 bases). Between the trimmed V and J ends, which lost 5 bases and 2 bases, there was a span of 10 bases. Germline V gene lookup returns CDR1 MDHEN and CDR2 SYDVKM. The CDR3 covers 13 residues.

The CDR3 DNA reads TGCAGTGCCCCAAGGGACGGAAGGCCAGATACGCAGTATTTT. Amino acid sequence: CSAPRDGRPDTQYF. The chain employs TRBV20-1 and TRBJ2-3; the D gene could be TRBD1 or TRBD2 (5 bases each). The CDR3 is 14 amino acids. V lost 6 bases and J lost 4, with 17 bases in between. Germline values: CDR1 DFQATT, CDR2 SNEGSKA (reference sequence).

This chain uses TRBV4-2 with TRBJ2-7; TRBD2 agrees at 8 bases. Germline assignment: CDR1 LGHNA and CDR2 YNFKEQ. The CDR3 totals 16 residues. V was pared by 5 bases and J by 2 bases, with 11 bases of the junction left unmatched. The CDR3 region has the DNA TGTGCCAGCAGCGAAAAATGGCTCGGGGGGGCCTACGAGCAGTACTTC. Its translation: CASSEKWLGGAYEQYF.

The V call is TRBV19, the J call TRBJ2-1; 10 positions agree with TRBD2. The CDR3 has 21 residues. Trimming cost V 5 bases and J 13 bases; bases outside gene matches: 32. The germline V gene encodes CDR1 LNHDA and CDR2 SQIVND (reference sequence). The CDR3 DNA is TGTGCCAGTAGTCCAGGGGTGGTAAAAGCGGGGGGGCCTTTAGTCCGGTACGATCAGTTCTTC. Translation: CASSPGVVKAGGPLVRYDQFF.